Listed below are T cell receptor beta chains from one sample, sequenced in a study of control samples from healthy donors and cancer patients. Repertoires were generated with immunoSEQ multiplex PCR, while TCRdb's copy carries only in-frame clones and drops some. The sample lists around 41,000 clones, 90% to 95% occurring once. The sequenced material came from blood. These receptors all stem from a man in his 60s in good health. Each CDR3 is given with its conserved first and last residue. The D gene is left open where the match is weak. Size tells how often a clone was seen (once, few, many) or the class of an expanded clone, and some rows leave it out.

v_call: TRBV19
clone_size: NA
j_call: TRBJ2-2
d_call: TRBD2
cdr3_aa: CASTLLAGGPNTGELFF
cdr3_nt: TGTGCCAGTACTTTACTAGCGGGAGGACCAAACACCGGGGAGCTGTTTTTT

v_call: TRBV6-1
clone_size: NA
j_call: TRBJ2-5
d_call: NA
cdr3_aa: CASSESRGETQYF
cdr3_nt: TGTGCCAGCAGTGAGTCGAGAGGGGAGACCCAGTACTTC

v_call: TRBV7-3
clone_size: NA
j_call: TRBJ2-5
d_call: TRBD2
cdr3_aa: CASSLLAGVGETQYF
cdr3_nt: TGTGCCAGCAGCTTGCTAGCGGGAGTGGGAGAGACCCAGTACTTC

v_call: TRBV10-3
clone_size: NA
j_call: TRBJ2-2
d_call: TRBD1
cdr3_aa: CAISGETGEKIPGELFF
cdr3_nt: TGTGCCATCAGTGGGGAGACAGGGGAAAAGATTCCCGGGGAGCTGTTTTTT

v_call: TRBV28
clone_size: NA
j_call: TRBJ2-1
d_call: NA
cdr3_aa: CASDRGAAYNEQFF
cdr3_nt: TGTGCCAGCGACCGGGGGGCCGCCTACAATGAGCAGTTCTTC

v_call: TRBV9
clone_size: NA
j_call: TRBJ2-1
d_call: NA
cdr3_aa: CASSGSGRYNEQFF
cdr3_nt: TGTGCCAGCAGCGGCTCGGGCAGATACAATGAGCAGTTCTTC

v_call: TRBV5-6
clone_size: NA
j_call: TRBJ2-7
d_call: TRBD1
cdr3_aa: CASSGDRASVEQYF
cdr3_nt: TGTGCCAGCAGTGGGGACAGAGCCTCCGTCGAGCAGTACTTC

v_call: TRBV7-2
clone_size: once
j_call: TRBJ2-5
d_call: TRBD2
cdr3_aa: CASSLVLAGGPEQETQYF
cdr3_nt: TGTGCCAGCAGCTTAGTCCTAGCGGGAGGGCCTGAGCAAGAGACCCAGTACTTC

v_call: TRBV6-6
clone_size: NA
j_call: TRBJ1-1
d_call: NA
cdr3_aa: CASGFFTQVTEAFF
cdr3_nt: TGTGCCAGTGGATTTTTCACTCAGGTCACTGAAGCTTTCTTT

v_call: TRBV23-1
clone_size: NA
j_call: TRBJ1-5
d_call: NA
cdr3_aa: CARGNSPTQPQHF
cdr3_nt: TGCGCCAGGGGCAATTCTCCCACGCAGCCCCAGCATTTT

v_call: TRBV5-1
clone_size: NA
j_call: TRBJ2-1
d_call: NA
cdr3_aa: CASSLEAGAYNEQFF
cdr3_nt: TGCGCCAGCAGCTTGGAGGCAGGGGCGTACAATGAGCAGTTCTTC

v_call: TRBV2
clone_size: NA
j_call: TRBJ2-7
d_call: NA
cdr3_aa: CASSGLSPSYEQYF
cdr3_nt: TGTGCCAGCAGTGGACTAAGCCCTTCCTACGAGCAGTACTTC

v_call: TRBV10-1
clone_size: NA
j_call: TRBJ2-7
d_call: TRBD2
cdr3_aa: CASSESIAGIEYF
cdr3_nt: TGCGCCAGCAGTGAGTCCATAGCGGGAATAGAGTACTTC

v_call: TRBV28
clone_size: NA
j_call: TRBJ2-3
d_call: NA
cdr3_aa: CASSLGPTDTQYF
cdr3_nt: TGTGCCAGCAGTTTGGGGCCTACCGATACGCAGTATTTT

v_call: TRBV9
clone_size: NA
j_call: TRBJ2-2
d_call: NA
cdr3_aa: CASSVGGAGAGTGELFF
cdr3_nt: TGTGCCAGCAGCGTAGGGGGAGCAGGGGCGGGGACCGGGGAGCTGTTTTTT

v_call: TRBV5-1
clone_size: NA
j_call: TRBJ1-1
d_call: TRBD1
cdr3_aa: CASSLAGTANTEAFF
cdr3_nt: TGCGCCAGCAGCTTGGCAGGGACAGCCAACACTGAAGCTTTCTTT

v_call: TRBV6-1
clone_size: NA
j_call: TRBJ2-3
d_call: TRBD2
cdr3_aa: CASSNPGLVLDTQYF
cdr3_nt: TGTGCCAGCAGTAACCCGGGACTAGTATTAGATACGCAGTATTTT

v_call: TRBV19
clone_size: NA
j_call: TRBJ2-3
d_call: TRBD2
cdr3_aa: CASSRSGEGTDTQYF
cdr3_nt: TGTGCCAGTAGTCGTAGCGGGGAGGGCACAGATACGCAGTATTTT

v_call: TRBV27
clone_size: NA
j_call: TRBJ2-1
d_call: NA
cdr3_aa: CASNTGTLPSYNEQFF
cdr3_nt: TGTGCCAGCAATACCGGGACTCTGCCCTCCTACAATGAGCAGTTCTTC

v_call: TRBV7-9
clone_size: NA
j_call: TRBJ1-1
d_call: NA
cdr3_aa: CASSFGGNTEAFF
cdr3_nt: TGTGCCAGCAGCTTCGGGGGGAACACTGAAGCTTTCTTT

v_call: TRBV27
clone_size: NA
j_call: TRBJ1-5
d_call: TRBD1
cdr3_aa: CASSPGTGGNQPQHF
cdr3_nt: TGTGCCAGCAGTCCCGGGACAGGGGGGAATCAGCCCCAGCATTTT

v_call: TRBV6-4
clone_size: NA
j_call: TRBJ2-4
d_call: TRBD1
cdr3_aa: CASSPDDREGNIQYF
cdr3_nt: TGTGCCAGCAGCCCCGACGACAGGGAAGGAAACATTCAGTACTTC

v_call: TRBV29-1
clone_size: NA
j_call: TRBJ2-3
d_call: NA
cdr3_aa: CSASRGTPSTDTQYF
cdr3_nt: TGCAGCGCATCCAGAGGGACGCCTAGCACAGATACGCAGTATTTT

v_call: TRBV28
clone_size: NA
j_call: TRBJ1-4
d_call: NA
cdr3_aa: CASSPTPYGGFF
cdr3_nt: TGTGCCAGCAGCCCTACACCTTATGGTGGGTTTTTT

v_call: TRBV5-1
clone_size: NA
j_call: TRBJ2-1
d_call: NA
cdr3_aa: CASSSLYNEQFF
cdr3_nt: TGCGCCAGCAGCTCGCTCTACAATGAGCAGTTCTTC

v_call: TRBV5-4
clone_size: once
j_call: TRBJ1-1
d_call: NA
cdr3_aa: CASSFGGTNTEAFF
cdr3_nt: TGTGCCAGCAGTTTCGGGGGAACAAACACTGAAGCTTTCTTT

v_call: TRBV5-6
clone_size: NA
j_call: TRBJ2-2
d_call: NA
cdr3_aa: CASSLEQGTGTGELFF
cdr3_nt: TGTGCCAGCAGCTTGGAGCAGGGAACGGGCACCGGGGAGCTGTTTTTT

v_call: TRBV19
clone_size: NA
j_call: TRBJ2-7
d_call: TRBD2
cdr3_aa: CATTQGAGGPPYEQYF
cdr3_nt: TGTGCCACCACCCAGGGAGCGGGAGGGCCGCCCTACGAGCAGTACTTC